This T cell receptor (beta chain) was captured in a study of blood T cell repertoires in COVID-19. Original processing notes: Reference gene primers were amplified, and this amplification served to estimate nucleated cell counts. Method: immunoSEQ multiplex PCR; TCRdb's copy keeps in-frame clones and lacks some. The V and J calls and clone size were taken over from that table, and D and trimming were inferred from the DNA. Found here are over 300,000 clones, 70% to 90% of them singletons; the top ten hold about 6%. The V end was cut by 4 bases, the J end by 7 bases, with 8 bases between. Germline loops: CDR1 SEHNR, CDR2 FQNEAQ (reference sequence). The CDR3 consists of 13 residues. Participants, about 18 to 89 years old, spanned around 25 US areas. Allocation to cohorts depended on clinical history reported by the participants. Before being deemed recovered, Cohort 3 donors had two negative PCRs, clearance, or symptom resolution.

This sequence joins TRBV7-9 and TRBJ1-6; D may be TRBD1 (5 bases). What was sequenced was PBMCs or T cells enriched from blood (not recorded which). This clonotype originated in a woman aged 25 to 39 who had recovered from COVID-19. The CDR3 loop reads CASSSTANSPLHF. CDR3 sequence (DNA): TGTGCCAGCAGCTCGACAGCGAATTCACCCCTCCACTTT. Full variable domain (missing parts from reference TRBV7-9 and TRBJ1-6): DTGVSQNPRHKITKRGQNVTFRCDPISEHNRLYWYRQTLGQGPEFLTYFQNEAQLEKSRLLSDRFSAERPKGSFSTLEIQRTEQGDSAMYLCASSSTANSPLHFGNGTRLTVT.